These 8 T cell receptor beta chains came from one sample sequenced in a study of blood T cell repertoires in COVID-19. Clones were sequenced by immunoSEQ multiplex PCR, and TCRdb holds only the in-frame ones, with some missing. The profile shows hundreds of thousands of clones, 88% of them singletons. The sample taken for sequencing was peripheral blood. Receptors were obtained from a human donor in a cohort sampled during active COVID-19.

The V and J genes are TRBV13 and TRBJ2-3, with D tentatively TRBD2 (6 bases). The V end lost 1 base, the J end lost 0 bases, and 8 bases lay between the germline ends. This CDR3 is 15 amino acids long. Germline V lookup: CDR1 PRHDT, CDR2 FYEKMQ (reference sequence). CDR3: CASSLAGESTDTQYF. The CDR3 DNA reads as TGTGCCAGCAGCTTAGCGGGGGAGAGCACAGATACGCAGTATTTT. The whole variable domain, remainder taken from reference TRBV13 and TRBJ2-3, is AAGVIQSPRHLIKEKRETATLKCYPIPRHDTVYWYQQGPGQDPQFLISFYEKMQSDKGSIPDRFSAQQFSDYHSELNMSSLELGDSALYFCASSLAGESTDTQYFGPGTRLTVL.

The rearrangement uses TRBV27 and TRBJ1-4, with a possible D match to TRBD1 (6 bases). V shed 5 bases and J shed 3 bases, with 13 bases lying between them. The CDR3 contains 15 residues. Germline V CDR1 and CDR2: MNHEY, SMNVEV (reference sequence). CDR3 amino acids: CASSPYRTANEKLFF. CDR3 nucleotides: TGTGCCAGCAGTCCATATCGGACAGCTAATGAAAAACTGTTTTTT.

Here the CDR3 reads CASSLGLAGDLYNEQFF. CDR3 in DNA: TGTGCCAGCAGCCTAGGACTAGCGGGCGACCTCTACAATGAGCAGTTCTTC. This rearrangement joins TRBV7-8 to TRBJ2-1; 11 positions match TRBD2. V gave up 5 bases and J gave up 3 bases; unmatched junction bases: 9. Germline V gene data show CDR1 as SGHVS and CDR2 as FQNEAQ. The CDR3 is made up of 17 amino acids.

The chain has TRBV4-3 and TRBJ2-1, with 7 bases aligning to TRBD2. The CDR3 spans 15 residues. With V trimmed by 0 bases and J by 4 bases, 3 bases remained unmatched. Germline CDR1 and CDR2: LGHNA and YSLEER. The CDR3 is CASSQDEAGYNEQFF. The CDR3 DNA sequence: TGCGCCAGCAGCCAAGATGAAGCGGGGTACAATGAGCAGTTCTTC.

V is TRBV9 and J is TRBJ2-7; tentatively, D is TRBD2 (5 bases). The germline CDR1 and CDR2 sequences are SGDLS and YYNGEE. Trimming cost V 0 bases and J 7 bases, with 17 bases left between them. The CDR3 runs to 15 residues. The CDR3 bases are TGTGCCAGCAGCGTAGAAGGTAGAACGCCGGGGGAGCAGTACTTC. This translates into CASSVEGRTPGEQYF.

This sequence joins TRBV10-3 and TRBJ1-6; possibly TRBD1 for D (5 bases). V was pared by 0 bases and J by 3 bases, with 9 bases between. CDR3 length: 16 residues. In germline, CDR1 is ENHRY, CDR2 SYGVKD. CDR3 residues: CAISESMQGYNSPLHF. The CDR3 DNA sequence: TGTGCCATCAGTGAGTCGATGCAGGGCTATAATTCACCCCTCCACTTT.

The rearrangement joins TRBV3-1 (or the pseudogene TRBV3-2) to TRBJ2-1, with TRBD2 as a possible D gene (5 bases). V was clipped by 2 bases and J by 9 bases, with 14 bases between them. This CDR3 contains 14 residues. The germline V gene has CDR1 LGHDT and CDR2 YNNKEL (reference sequence). CDR3 nucleotide sequence: TGTGCCAGCAGCCAAACTACTAGGGAACTTGAGCAGTTCTTC. It yields the protein CASSQTTRELEQFF.

The count of this clone is one. The chain has TRBV7-9 and TRBJ2-7; no definite D call. Looked up from germline, CDR1 is SEHNR and CDR2 is FQNEAQ (reference sequence). The CDR3 has 13 residues. The V gene lost 4 bases and the J gene lost 3 bases, with 10 bases spanning the gap. In DNA form, the CDR3 reads TGTGCCAGCAGCTCCGGCAGGATCTACGAGCAGTACTTC. Amino acid sequence: CASSSGRIYEQYF. Based on the CDR3 plus reference TRBV7-9 and TRBJ2-7, the full variable domain is DTGVSQNPRHKITKRGQNVTFRCDPISEHNRLYWYRQTLGQGPEFLTYFQNEAQLEKSRLLSDRFSAERPKGSFSTLEIQRTEQGDSAMYLCASSSGRIYEQYFGPGTRLTVT.